These 6 T cell receptor beta chains share one sample of origin, sequenced in a study of cytomegalovirus exposure and HLA in healthy donors. 60 Vbeta and 13 Jbeta primers were used in PCR. Clones were sequenced by immunoSEQ multiplex PCR, and TCRdb holds only the in-frame ones, with some missing. Of more than 80,000 clones listed, about two thirds are singletons. The sample comprised PBMCs. The receptor set was obtained from a boy between 10 and 17 years old in good health and CMV-seronegative.

The chain combines TRBV2 with TRBJ1-5, with 10 nucleotides matching TRBD1. This CDR3 contains 15 residues. Germline V gene sequence: CDR1 SNHLY, CDR2 FYNNEI. V trimming: 7 bases; J trimming: 3 bases; junction bases outside the gene matches: 6. The CDR3 loop reads CASKGQGVINQPQHF. In DNA, the CDR3 is TGTGCCAGCAAAGGACAGGGGGTAATCAATCAGCCCCAGCATTTT.

A word on this clone: At one of its ends the junction is not consistent with the germline gene, which may arise from a read error. The gene calls are TRBV7-7 and TRBJ2-3; 8 bases fit TRBD2. The V gene's germline CDR1 is SSHAT and CDR2 FNYEAQ (reference sequence). The CDR3 contains 16 residues. CDR3 residues: CASSPASGRRTDTQYF. The CDR3 DNA sequence: TGTGCTAGCAGCCCGGCTAGCGGGCGACGCACAGATACGCAGTATTTT.

This clone has only a few counts. V and J are TRBV5-1 and TRBJ2-7, with 13 bases aligning to TRBD2. The CDR3 has 15 amino acids. Germline V gene sequence: CDR1 SGHRS, CDR2 YFSETQ. Losses at the gene ends were 4 bases for V and 4 bases for J; bases not matched to a gene: 5. The CDR3 region is CASSPGLAGNYEQYF. The CDR3 DNA reads as TGCGCCAGCAGCCCGGGACTAGCGGGAAATTACGAGCAGTACTTC.

This chain links TRBV11-3 with TRBJ2-1, with 8 nucleotides matching TRBD2. This CDR3 region has 14 residues. Germline trimming cut 5 bases from V and 8 bases from J; bases unmatched to any gene: 8. In germline, CDR1 is SGHNT, CDR2 YENEEA. CDR3 residues: CASSLQRGSDEQFF. CDR3 DNA sequence: TGTGCCAGCAGCCTCCAGCGGGGGAGCGATGAGCAGTTCTTC.

The chain couples TRBV5-4 to TRBJ1-6; no firm D call. The V end lost 0 bases, the J end lost 0 bases, and 4 bases lay between the germline ends. The germline V gene has CDR1 SGHNT and CDR2 YYREEE (reference sequence). The CDR3 length is 15 residues. CDR3 residues: CASSLDSSYNSPLHF. The CDR3, as DNA: TGTGCCAGCAGCTTGGACAGCTCCTATAATTCACCCCTCCACTTT.

The chain combines TRBV6-5 with TRBJ2-1; 10 nucleotides agree with TRBD2. The V gene end was trimmed by 9 bases and the J gene end by 6 bases; junction bases not matched to a gene: 5. CDR3 length: 13 amino acids. Germline loops: CDR1 MNHEY, CDR2 SVGAGI. The CDR3 nucleotides are TGTGCCAGTAGGGTAGCGGGAGGCAATGAGCAGTTCTTC. This gives the protein CASRVAGGNEQFF.